One sample yielded the 20 T cell receptor gamma chains listed below, sequenced in a study of gamma-delta chains in newborns, infants, children. TCRdb re-identified clones in the reads via CATT. This table holds several hundred gamma-chain clones, roughly 40% found once. Sequenced input: blood. The receptors stem from a child who was a newborn, infant or young child, either healthy, febrile or measles-vaccinated (not recorded which).

As for this clone: The mismatch at residue 7 between this DNA's translation and the TCRdb protein of a much larger clone likely reflects a read error; the protein shown is translated from the DNA. The V gene is TRGV9, the J gene TRGJP. No J gene was available from TCRdb, and it was assigned here by a germline match of the DNA. Trimming took 0 bases from V and 6 from J; bases not matched to a gene: 2. The CDR3 covers 16 residues. CDR1 GITISATS and CDR2 ISYDGTV come from the germline V gene (reference sequence). The CDR3 region has the DNA TGTGCCTTGTGGGAGGTGGCAGAGTTGGGCAAAAAAATCAAGGTATTT. This gives the protein CALWEVAELGKKIKVF.

By proportion, this clone is large. The rearrangement joins TRGV9 to TRGJP. The junction had 4 bases not matched to a gene; V was cut back by 0 bases and J by 2 bases. The length of the CDR3 is 18 residues. From germline, CDR1 is GITISATS and CDR2 ISYDGTV (reference sequence). CDR3 sequence reads: CALWEVQRQELGKKIKVF. The CDR3 nucleotides are TGTGCCTTGTGGGAGGTGCAACGGCAAGAGTTGGGCAAAAAAATCAAGGTATTT.

This clone was counted a few times. Just one base apart from a much larger clone, this may be a read error. The rearrangement uses TRGV8 and TRGJ1 or TRGJ2. The germline V gene has CDR1 VENAVY and CDR2 YDSYNSRV. The CDR3 extends over 11 amino acids. CDR3 in amino acids: CAAWDYYKKLF. In nucleotides, the CDR3 is TGTGCCGCCTGGGATTATTATAAGAAACTCTTT.

Comment on this clone: This may arise from a read error, as a much more abundant clone is one base away. The chain joins TRGV9 to TRGJP. In the absence of a J gene in TCRdb, the DNA was matched to germline to assign it here. Per the germline V gene, CDR1 is GITISATS and CDR2 is ISYDGTV (reference sequence). CDR3 length: 17 amino acids. This chain's CDR3 is CALWEVPQEVGKKIKVF. The CDR3, as DNA: TGTGCCTTGTGGGAGGTGCCGCAAGAGGTGGGCAAAAAAATCAAGGTATTT.

A note on this clone: Just one base apart from a much larger clone, this may be a read error. The chain joins TRGV9 to TRGJP1. The J gene comes from matching the DNA to germline here; TCRdb lacks it. V was clipped by 3 bases and J by 3 bases; unmatched bases: 4. The CDR3 is made up of 14 amino acids. In germline, CDR1 is GITISATS, CDR2 ISYDGTV (reference sequence). The CDR3 spells CALWEYATGWFKIF. The CDR3 region has the DNA TGTGCCTTGTGGGAGTATGCCACTGGTTGGTTCAAGATATTT.

This clone has more than one count but fewer than ten. With a much larger clone just one base away, this may be a read error. The chain carries TRGV3 and TRGJ1 or TRGJ2. TCRdb is silent on the J gene; assignment here came from matching the DNA to germline. The CDR3 runs to 12 residues. Germline V gene lookup returns CDR1 VTNTFY and CDR2 YDVSTARD (reference sequence). CDR3 loop: CAAWDRRIKKLF. The CDR3, as DNA: TGTGCCGCCTGGGACAGGCGGATTAAGAAACTCTTT.

Concerning this clone: It may be a read error: a sequence one base away is much more abundant. The V and J genes are TRGV9 and TRGJP. No J segment appears in TCRdb, so it was assigned here by matching the sequence to germline. The ends lost 2 bases at V and 4 bases at J; junction bases unmatched: 5. Germline CDR1 GITISATS, CDR2 ISYDGTV (reference sequence). CDR3 length equals 17 residues. The CDR3 is CALWEASQELGKKIKVF. The CDR3 nucleotides read TGTGCCTTGTGGGAGGCCTCTCAAGAGTTGGGCAAAAAAATCAAGGTATTT.

This clone is termed large. The chain links TRGV9 to TRGJP. The CDR3 is 16 amino acids. Looked up from germline, CDR1 is GITISATS and CDR2 is ISYDGTV (reference sequence). The ends lost 0 bases at V and 13 bases at J; junction bases unmatched: 9. CDR3 coding DNA: TGTGCCTTGTGGGAGGTGTCTAGGATAGGCAAAAAAATCAAGGTATTT. It yields the protein CALWEVSRIGKKIKVF.

Of note for this clone: This is likely an artifact of a read error, given a far larger clone one base away. The chain employs TRGV2 and TRGJP2. TCRdb records no J gene; here it was assigned by comparing the DNA to germline. This CDR3 is built from 15 residues. The V gene's germline CDR1 is EGSNGY and CDR2 YDSYNSKV. CDR3 nucleotides: TGTGCCACCTGGGACGGGAGGGGTAGTGATGGGATCAAGACGTTT. It yields the protein CATWDGRGSDGIKTF.

In regard to this clone: A much larger clonotype is one base distant, so this may be a read error. V and J are TRGV2 and TRGJP2. The J gene was missing in TCRdb and was found by matching the end of the DNA to germline. Germline assignment: CDR1 EGSNGY and CDR2 YDSYNSKV. CDR3 length: 15 amino acids. The CDR3 region is CATWGGRGSDWIKTF. The CDR3 region has the DNA TGTGCCACCTGGGGCGGGAGGGGTAGTGATTGGATCAAGACGTTT.

By share of the sample, this clone is large (0.1 to 1%). Other DNA sequences in this sample translate to the same CDR3. The chain has TRGV3 and TRGJP2. The V segment lost 1 base and the J segment 2 bases; nucleotides outside the gene matches: 1. Germline V gene data show CDR1 as VTNTFY and CDR2 as YDVSTARD (reference sequence). This CDR3 is built from 14 residues. The CDR3 loop reads CATWDSSSDWIKTF. Here the CDR3 DNA reads TGTGCCACCTGGGACAGCAGTAGTGATTGGATCAAGACGTTT.

This clone is large. The rearrangement links TRGV3 to TRGJ1 or TRGJ2. The germline V gene encodes CDR1 VTNTFY and CDR2 YDVSTARD (reference sequence). This CDR3 spans 13 amino acids. Trimming took 0 bases from V and 3 from J; bases not matched to a gene: 2. The CDR3 loop is CATWDRPYYKKLF. CDR3 DNA: TGTGCCACCTGGGACAGGCCTTATTATAAGAAACTCTTT.

V usage is TRGV5 and J usage is TRGJ1 or TRGJ2. Because TCRdb records no J gene, it was assigned here through a match of the DNA to germline. This CDR3 spans 11 amino acids. The ends lost 9 bases at V and 6 bases at J; junction bases unmatched: 8. The V gene's germline CDR1 is VINAFY and CDR2 YDVSNSKD. The CDR3 protein is CATPGAYKKLF. CDR3 DNA: TGTGCCACCCCCGGGGCTTATAAGAAACTCTTT.

Note on this clone: This may come from a read error, since a much larger clone is one base off. The sample has other DNA sequences that encode this CDR3 too. CDR3: CALWEVYGGSDWIKTF. The CDR3 bases are TGCGCCTTGTGGGAGGTGTATGGGGGTAGTGATTGGATCAAGACGTTT. The chain employs TRGV9 and TRGJP2. CDR3 size: 16 residues. CDR1 and CDR2 from the germline V gene are GITISATS and ISYDGTV (reference sequence).

This clone came up a few times. A far larger clone is just one base off, so this is likely a read error. The chain carries TRGV2 and TRGJ1 or TRGJ2. Here the J gene was assigned by germline matching of the DNA, as TCRdb has none. Germline V lookup: CDR1 EGSNGY, CDR2 YDSYNSKV. The CDR3 covers 12 residues. With V trimmed by 0 bases and J by 10 bases, 6 bases remained unmatched. CDR3 sequence (DNA): TGTGCCACCTGGGACGGGCGAGGGAAGAAACTCTTT. Translated, it gives CATWDGRGKKLF.

A note on this clone: Translating this DNA gives a protein that differs at residue 11 from the TCRdb one, which belongs to a much larger clone; a read error is likely, and the protein shown is this translation. The chain links TRGV2 to TRGJP2. TCRdb leaves out the J gene; it was filled in here by matching the DNA to germline. Per the germline V gene, CDR1 is EGSNGY and CDR2 is YDSYNSKV. The length of the CDR3 is 16 residues. The CDR3 bases are TGTGCCACCTGGGACGGAATATATAGTAGTGAGTGGATCAAGACGTTT. This codes for CATWDGIYSSEWIKTF.

Turning to this clone: A read error is possible here, since a much larger clone lies one base away. Other DNA sequences from this sample encode an identical CDR3 as well. V usage is TRGV3 and J usage is TRGJP2. Germline V gene sequence: CDR1 VTNTFY, CDR2 YDVSTARD (reference sequence). This CDR3 is 14 amino acids long. Trimming removed 1 base from V and 5 bases from J; junction bases left unmatched: 4. The CDR3 sequence: CATWDSSSDWIKTF. Written as DNA, the CDR3 is TGTGCCACCTGGGACAGCAGCAGTGATTGGATCAAGACGTTT.

As to this clone: A much larger clonotype is one base distant, so this may be a read error. The rearrangement joins TRGV2 to TRGJP2. No J gene was available from TCRdb, and it was assigned here by a germline match of the DNA. This CDR3 spans 14 amino acids. Germline V gene lookup returns CDR1 EGSNGY and CDR2 YDSYNSKV. Trimming cost V 1 base and J 8 bases; bases outside gene matches: 7. CDR3 sequence: CATWDGPRDWIKTF. In DNA, the CDR3 is TGTGCCACCTGGGACGGACCAAGGGATTGGATCAAGACGTTT.

This clone showed up just a few times. This chain uses TRGV9 with TRGJ1 or TRGJ2. Here the J gene came from matching the DNA to germline, since TCRdb omits it. V lost 0 bases, J lost 3 bases, and 14 bases stayed unmatched. Germline CDR1 reads GITISATS; CDR2 reads ISYDGTV (reference sequence). The CDR3 totals 17 residues. CDR3 sequence reads: CALWEVQPKWPYYKKLF. CDR3 nucleotide sequence: TGTGCCTTGTGGGAGGTGCAGCCTAAGTGGCCTTATTATAAGAAACTCTTT.

This clone occurred a few times. This chain connects TRGV8 to TRGJ1 or TRGJ2. From germline, CDR1 is VENAVY and CDR2 YDSYNSRV. CDR3 size: 15 residues. The ends lost 1 base at V and 0 bases at J; junction bases unmatched: 6. CDR3 sequence: CATWDSPSNYYKKLF. DNA for the CDR3: TGTGCCACCTGGGATAGCCCTTCGAATTATTATAAGAAACTCTTT.